The 16 T cell receptor beta chains below all came from one sample that was sequenced in a study of blood T cell repertoires in COVID-19. Measured with immunoSEQ multiplex PCR; TCRdb has only the in-frame clones, and not every one. Here the sample spans hundreds of thousands of clones, about nine tenths being singletons. Material: peripheral blood. The receptors here all came from a woman between 65 and 79 years old with COVID-19, enrolled during active disease.

This chain uses TRBV9 with TRBJ2-1, with TRBD2 as a possible D gene (5 bases). In germline, CDR1 is SGDLS, CDR2 YYNGEE. This CDR3 has 17 residues. V lost 0 bases to trimming and J lost 5 bases, with 18 bases between them. The CDR3, as DNA: TGTGCCAGCAGCGTAGAAGTTGTGTCTAGCCCTCACAATGAGCAGTTCTTC. Translated: CASSVEVVSSPHNEQFF.

J is TRBJ2-7 and V is TRBV24-1, with 9 nucleotides matching TRBD1. The germline CDR1 and CDR2 sequences are KGHDR and SFDVKD. The CDR3 runs to 13 residues. Losses at the gene ends were 9 bases for V and 12 bases for J; bases not matched to a gene: 14. The DNA for the CDR3 is TGTGCCACCCTATCCGGGACAGGGCCTTGGGGGTACTTC. This gives the protein CATLSGTGPWGYF.

This clone has just one count. The genes are TRBV29-1 and TRBJ2-5; D ambiguous. Germline loops: CDR1 SQVTM, CDR2 ANQGSEA. Trimming left V 0 bases short and J 5 bases short, with 13 bases between. The CDR3 length is 14 residues. CDR3: CSVEDPAVRETQYF. The CDR3, as DNA: TGCAGCGTTGAAGATCCGGCGGTTAGGGAGACCCAGTACTTC.

This rearrangement joins TRBV15 to TRBJ2-2; 10 bases agree with TRBD1. CDR3 length: 15 residues. Germline V CDR1 and CDR2: LNHNV, YYDKDF (reference sequence). After removal of 7 bases from V and 5 bases from J, the junction contained 7 bases not matched to a gene. In DNA, the CDR3 is TGTGCCACCATCAGGGACAGGGGACGAACCGGGGAGCTGTTTTTT. This translates into CATIRDRGRTGELFF.

V usage is TRBV11-2 and J usage is TRBJ1-1; TRBD1 is a possible D gene (6 bases). There are 13 residues in the CDR3. Germline-derived CDR1 and CDR2 are SGHAT and FQNNGV. Trimming cost V 6 bases and J 7 bases, with 15 bases left between them. CDR3 in amino acids: CASRLRTVDEAFF. Here the CDR3 DNA reads TGTGCCAGCAGACTAAGGACAGTAGATGAAGCTTTCTTT.

CDR3 nucleotides: TGCGCCAGCAGCCAAGAAGTAGGGCTAGCGGGGGGGCAGGAGACCCAGTACTTC. Translated, it gives CASSQEVGLAGGQETQYF. The rearrangement joins TRBV4-1 to TRBJ2-5, with 12 bases matching TRBD2. Looked up from germline, CDR1 is MGHRA and CDR2 is YSYEKL. The CDR3 loop spans 18 amino acids. V dropped 0 bases and J dropped 5; count of bases not matched to a gene: 10.

The chain couples TRBV6-5 to TRBJ1-3, with a possible D match to TRBD1 (5 bases). Germline loops: CDR1 MNHEY, CDR2 SVGAGI. Trimming shortened V by 10 bases and J by 0 bases, and 10 bases separated the two germline ends. CDR3 length equals 13 residues. The CDR3 region has the DNA TGTGCCACGAGACAGTTCTCTGGAAACACCATATATTTT. Its translation is CATRQFSGNTIYF.

The chain employs TRBV7-9 and TRBJ1-1; D may be TRBD1 (5 bases). V was shortened by 11 bases and J by 0 bases, with 10 bases between the two germline ends. This CDR3 comprises 12 residues. CDR1 SEHNR and CDR2 FQNEAQ come from the germline V gene (reference sequence). DNA for the CDR3: TGTGCCGACAGCATCATGAACACTGAAGCTTTCTTT. It translates to CADSIMNTEAFF.

This clone was observed a few times. This sequence joins TRBV6-1 and TRBJ2-7, with D possibly matching TRBD1 (7 bases). The CDR3 runs 16 residues. The V end was cut by 2 bases, the J end by 2 bases, with 16 bases between. Germline-derived CDR1 and CDR2 are MNHNS and SASEGT. CDR3 sequence: CASSEWMRDSAYEQYF. The CDR3 coding sequence is TGTGCCAGCAGTGAATGGATGCGGGACAGTGCCTACGAGCAGTACTTC.

A remark on this clone: The same CDR3 can be traced to other DNA sequences in this sample. The chain uses TRBV18 and TRBJ2-5, with 7 bases aligning to TRBD1. CDR1 is KGHSH, CDR2 LQKENI, per germline. V shed 3 bases, J shed 2 bases, and the junction held 3 bases outside the gene matches. The CDR3 is made up of 14 amino acids. The CDR3 DNA reads TGTGCCAGCTCACCCGGCAGGGGGCAAGAGACCCAGTACTTC. Amino acids: CASSPGRGQETQYF.

J is TRBJ1-2 and V is TRBV21-1. TRBV21-1 is a pseudogene. The CDR3 loop spans 15 amino acids. The DNA of the CDR3 is TGTGCCAGCAGCAAAAAACCCAAAGGGGAGGGTGGCTACACCTTC. Encoded protein: CASSKKPKGEGGYTF.

The chain is built from TRBV28 and TRBJ1-2, with a possible D match to TRBD1 (5 bases). The CDR3 covers 14 residues. Germline V gene data show CDR1 as MDHEN and CDR2 as SYDVKM. V was clipped by 3 bases and J by 4 bases, with 12 bases between them. Written as DNA, the CDR3 is TGTGCCAGCAGTTTCACCCAGGGAGGCTATGGCTACACCTTC. Amino acids: CASSFTQGGYGYTF.

A word on this clone: Other DNA sequences in this sample translate to the same CDR3. The CDR3 reads CASSLRPTGNTEAFF. Here the CDR3 DNA reads TGCGCCAGCAGCTTGCGGCCGACGGGGAACACTGAAGCTTTCTTT. The chain uses TRBV5-1 and TRBJ1-1; no firm D call. The CDR3 contains 15 residues. Germline V gene sequence: CDR1 SGHRS, CDR2 YFSETQ. V was cut by 1 base and J by 1 base, with 11 bases left in between.

The gene calls are TRBV27 and TRBJ2-1, with 8 bases that match TRBD2. Losses at the gene ends were 10 bases for V and 4 bases for J; bases not matched to a gene: 18. The CDR3 sequence is 17 residues long. CDR1 is MNHEY, CDR2 SMNVEV, per germline (reference sequence). CDR3 loop: CATAKPFPSGWYNEQFF. The CDR3 DNA reads as TGTGCCACCGCTAAGCCCTTCCCTAGCGGGTGGTACAATGAGCAGTTCTTC.

This chain uses TRBV13 with TRBJ1-1; perhaps TRBD1 as D (5 bases). V lost 6 bases and J lost 1, with 18 bases in between. Germline CDR1 reads PRHDT; CDR2 reads FYEKMQ (reference sequence). The CDR3 contains 16 residues. Here the CDR3 reads CASSFKGMGSNTEAFF. In DNA form, the CDR3 reads TGTGCCAGCAGTTTTAAGGGGATGGGGTCGAACACTGAAGCTTTCTTT.

The gene calls are TRBV27 and TRBJ2-1; a weak D match, TRBD1 (5 bases). Germline V CDR1 and CDR2: MNHEY, SMNVEV (reference sequence). Trimming removed 6 bases from V and 8 bases from J, with 11 bases in between. The CDR3 covers 12 residues. The DNA of the CDR3 is TGTGCCAGCAGCTCCAGGGTGGATGAGCAGTTCTTC. It yields the protein CASSSRVDEQFF.